This is a list of T cell receptor beta chains from one sample in a study of blood T cell repertoires in COVID-19. The method was immunoSEQ multiplex PCR; TCRdb's version includes in-frame clones alone and lacks a portion of them. The top ten hold about 10% of the sample, which has fewer than 250,000 clones, 80% to 85% seen once. The sample was peripheral blood. These receptor sequences come from a woman older than 75 with COVID-19, enrolled during active disease. Both conserved end residues are trimmed from each CDR3.

J	V	CDR3
TRBJ2-7	TRBV30	AWSVGGYEQY
TRBJ2-1	TRBV7-3	ASSGGAHNEQF
TRBJ1-4	TRBV6-5	ASSLDREGGKLF
TRBJ1-5	TRBV2	ASSRNLDGDQPQH
TRBJ1-2	TRBV21-1	ASSKAQGTSYGYT
TRBJ1-2	TRBV3-1/TRBV3-2	ASSQDRGNYGYT
TRBJ2-5	TRBV5-1	ASSLWTEETQY
TRBJ2-5	TRBV29-1	SVTPWASGGQETQY
TRBJ1-1	TRBV6-1	ASSEHAEDTEAF
TRBJ2-3	TRBV5-1	ASSLALTGGPLVTDTQY
TRBJ2-3	TRBV7-2	ASSLAIGGQASTDTQY